This T cell receptor (beta chain) was recovered during a study of neurological immune-mediated disorders (dated by TCRdb to about 2019). At the level of the whole study: The study compared peripheral blood TCR-beta repertoires of HTLV-I-associated myelopathy (HAM/TSP) patients, multiple sclerosis patients and healthy controls using UMI-based sequencing. Longitudinal samples, technical triplicates and paired sorted CD4+ and CD8+ T-cell subsets, alongside PBMC samples, were included among the approximately 99 TCR-beta libraries. The cohort was made up of about 66 subjects, consisting of 14 HAM/TSP patients, some 34 multiple sclerosis patients and 20 healthy controls. Overall study outcomes, separate from this receptor: Across subjects, expanded clones never shared an identical CDR3 amino acid sequence, which suggests that the TCR-beta repertoires in every group were private. TCR clonal expansion was greatest in HAM/TSP patients and smallest in MS patients, who ranked below even healthy controls.

Blood bank volunteers in Maryland, USA served as the healthy controls. For unsorted PBMC libraries, 2 million PBMCs were used after storage in RNAlater at -80 degrees C until RNA extraction. Peripheral blood was subjected to Ficoll-Hypaque density gradient centrifugation to isolate PBMCs, which were then cryopreserved in liquid nitrogen. This clonotype was detected many times. Its antigen has not been determined. Base qualities are not at hand, and no much larger clone is one base apart. To synthesize cDNA, template-switch 5'RACE was performed with a primer carrying a 10-nucleotide random unique molecular identifier so that each TCR transcript was tagged. Over 200 million TCR-beta sequences, covering 15-18 subjects, were produced in each sequencing run. Total RNA was extracted with the RNeasy kit. The KAPA Real-time Library Amplification kit was used to amplify TCR-beta VDJ regions with primers targeting the TCR constant region and the 5'RACE anchor. Sample indexes and Illumina adaptors were added in a first PCR, after which library yield was increased in a second PCR. After Ampure bead purification, the roughly 650 bp TCR product was size-selected on a 2% E-gel SizeSelection system. Library quality was checked on a Bioanalyzer, concentration was measured with Qubit, and libraries were quantified with the Kapa Library Quantification kit before pooling. Libraries were sequenced paired-end 2 x 150 bp on an Illumina HiSeq 2500. To increase sequence diversity, about 25-31% phiX was spiked into each library pool. Regarding the original processing steps: Quality-filtered reads were processed with the UMI-based MiGEC pipeline, and over 75% of raw TCR sequences were removed by the MiGEC pipeline during error correction. VDJ genes were aligned to IMGT germline references, and each clonotype was defined by a unique CDR3 amino acid sequence together with V-J genes. Clonal expansion, Shannon diversity and CDR3 relatedness were evaluated with VDJtools (CalcPairwiseDistances, ClusterSamples), while phylogenetic trees were built in CLCbio workbench. A clone was classed as expanded if it had 8 or more unique UMIs, a cutoff based on coefficient-of-variation modelling across technical triplicates. TCRdb took the public reads, trimmed them with fastp at Q25, ran MiXCR for clone calling and kept in-frame beta chains. Rows with a matching CDR3 protein are joined into one entry that keeps the most common DNA and genes. The V and J calls follow TCRdb's processing rather than the paper's. The sample has around 50,000 distinct CDR3 sequences on record, roughly 17% of them singletons. The top ten clones comprise 4.4% of the sample.

V loses 3 bases of germline sequence and J loses 4 bases, and the interval between the two ends is 4 bases. Based on the germline V gene (reference sequence), the CDR1 and CDR2 sequences are LGHDT and YNNKEL. The cysteine opens and the phenylalanine closes a CDR3 of 13 amino acids. Of the read, only the CDR3 DNA is kept; its 39 bases are in frame from base 1. This sequence was found in a man aged 60 to 75 in good health. Rearrangement joined TRBV3-1 to TRBJ1-6; the D gene lacks a confident call. Sequencing used PBMCs. In nucleotides, the sequence is TGTGCCAGCAGCCAGGGATATAATTCACCCCTCCACTTT. Its amino acids are CASSQGYNSPLHF.